One T cell receptor beta chain is described in this entry. Its antigen has not been determined. Base qualities are missing; no much larger clone stands one base away. Libraries came from the immunoSEQ multiplex PCR assay. A mixture of 60 forward primers for TCR Vbeta segments and 13 reverse primers for TCR Jbeta segments was used in the multiplex PCR. The CDR3 region of rearranged TCR beta genes was amplified from genomic DNA with a multiplex PCR assay. On the Illumina HiSeq System, the amplified TCR beta libraries were sequenced as 87-base-pair reads. Per the authors' processing: In a later analysis, around 80 million unique TCR beta chains were counted across the 500 to 850 repertoires, and around 10 million of these chains were shared by at least two donors. Raw reads were error-corrected and collapsed into unique sequences by a nearest-neighbor algorithm in which closely related sequences were merged to remove PCR and sequencing errors. V, D and J gene segments were assigned by aligning CDR3 sequences to IMGT reference sequences. Each retained sequence needed at least a six-nucleotide match to both a V gene segment and a J gene segment. Rearrangements were called productive when the CDR3 lacked stop codons and stayed in frame with V and J; all others were non-productive. Following IMGT convention, CDR3 was defined as the stretch from the second conserved V-encoded cysteine to the conserved J-encoded phenylalanine. In an earlier analysis of some 550 of the donors, sequences lacking an unambiguous match to a single V gene segment were excluded. An earlier analysis of a few hundred of the donors classified V segments as functional when productive rearrangements were above 56.7% and as segregating when the standard deviation between donors was above 5%. A statistical classification framework was developed to diagnose cytomegalovirus status using the catalog of TCR beta chain sequences. V and J gene assignment, in a later analysis, came from comparing TCR nucleotide sequences with IMGT/GENE-DB human TR gene sequences. The TCRdist pipeline was used in a later analysis to assign CDR3 sequences and most-parsimonious VDJ recombination scenarios. In a later analysis, every TCR beta chain was defined by the combination of its CDR3 amino acid sequence and its V-gene family, and reads without a unique V-gene family were dropped. A later analysis removed 600 or so highly shared, low-generation-probability nucleotide sequences to deal with suspected cross-contamination and a sequencing artifact. In a later analysis, a clonal expansion index for each public chain was calculated from normalized within-repertoire ranks of inferred template counts. In a later analysis, generation probabilities were computed using a VDJ recombination model fitted to out-of-frame rearrangements, and the results were checked against IGoR. A later analysis scored TCR-TCR, TCR-HLA and TCR-CMV co-occurrence with hypergeometric tests, applying a repertoire-size bias correction to TCR pairs. A later analysis estimated false discovery rates by permuting HLA or CMV assignments 20 times. In a later analysis, co-occurring TCRs were grouped using DBSCAN, and TCRdist sequence similarity was added for clustering within HLA-allele-positive subsets. Repertoires with fewer than 30,000 or more than 120,000 public chains were left out of co-occurrence clustering, as were about five repertoires with anomalous nucleotide sharing. TCRdb provides this immuneACCESS table in a form limited to in-frame rearrangements. Some clones are lacking; in checked studies, under half of them reflect an unresolved V gene, and why the rest are absent is not known. The D gene and trimming were derived from the DNA, and the V and J assignments and clone size from that table. Here the sample has under 200,000 clones; around 79% occur a single time. The ten largest clones add up to around 15% of the sample.

CDR1 and CDR2 (MGHRA, YSYEKL) derive from the germline V gene. The germline ends are 14 bases apart after V is trimmed by 1 base and J by 5 bases. There are 15 amino acids in the CDR3, from cysteine to phenylalanine inclusive. The DNA shown is the 45-base CDR3, in frame from base 1. The sample comes from a study of cytomegalovirus exposure and HLA in healthy donors (dated by TCRdb to about 2017). Broadly, across the study: An earlier analysis of about 530 of the donors reported 276 Gb of sequence data and around 120 million unique TCR beta sequences obtained from roughly 170 million T cells. Both class I and class II loci were covered by HLA typing, at four-digit resolution. On average, roughly 250,000 unique TCR beta nucleotide sequences were sequenced per donor among fewer than 500 genotyped donors of the cohort, with roughly 18% of those sequences being non-productive. In a later genetic analysis, genome-wide SNP genotypes for 398 of the 666 donors were used, and that subset was treated as a discovery cohort. The study profiled the T cell repertoires of 666 subjects by immunosequencing and related them to cytomegalovirus serostatus. Along with the approximately 700-subject first cohort, a separate validation cohort of more than 90 different subjects was used. Roughly 320 gigabases of sequencing data and around 85 million unique TCR sequences made up an early release that covered over 550 HLA-typed donors. Alongside the repertoire data, information on donor age, sex, ethnicity and CMV serostatus was compiled. Rather than using new phenotypic data, the later analysis identified candidate immune exposures from TCR beta sequences and from how often those sequences occurred across donors. A later analysis re-analyzed previously published TCR beta repertoires from approximately 670 donors and added high-resolution HLA genotyping to study TCR occurrence patterns. Every repertoire in the discovery cohort had been generated on one and the same sequencing platform. An earlier analysis of around 580 of the donors used high-throughput TCR beta sequencing to judge whether each TCR beta V gene segment behaved as functional or pseudogenic. The study combined high-throughput TCR immunosequencing, statistical association of individual TCRs with disease status, and machine learning to predict cytomegalovirus infection status. A handful of DR-DQ haplotypes were handled as single units for association and clustering because linkage in the cohort was strong. The aim of the study was to test whether cataloging public T cell receptors could identify signatures of past pathogen exposure. The number of typed donors differed by locus: about 620-640 for A, B, C, DRB1 and DQB1; 500 to 550 for DQA1; 606 for DPA1; and roughly 450 for DPB1. Among the roughly 390 genotyped donors, around 81% belonged to the genetic ancestry cluster associated with self-reported Caucasian donors. Study-wide conclusions, independent of this receptor: In both the original and validation cohorts, the classifier was reported to diagnose cytomegalovirus status with high specificity and sensitivity. A later genetic analysis reported fewer N-insertions in productive TCRs among donors in an Asian-associated ancestry cluster than the roughly 620-donor mean. Correlated functional status among segregating V segments might be attributable to linkage disequilibrium, but an unknown experimental factor could not be ruled out. A cluster of highly shared sequence variants was judged likely to be a technical artifact of the sequencing pipeline. At a false discovery rate of 0.05, a later analysis linked fewer than 20,000 TCR beta sequences to specific HLA alleles. Roughly uniform sequencing depth across donors was assumed in presence/absence analyses, although this assumption may not hold. A further reported finding was that TCR beta sequences accurately predicted the HLA-A and HLA-B alleles for most subjects in the first cohort. While some public TCRs were present in many individuals, most TCR sequences turned up only very rarely across donors. When HLA alleles, especially DR and DQ, strongly co-occurred, attributing TCR associations to individual alleles was difficult. Because HLA typing was missing for some donors at each locus, association tests included only the typed subset. Over 15 rarely observed V segments, including chromosome 9 orphons, were excluded from the earlier analysis of about 500 of the donors because counts were too low. A later analysis reported that several top co-occurrence clusters appeared linked to parvovirus B19, influenza, CMV and Epstein-Barr virus. In a later analysis, the rate of TCR association differed among HLA loci, with DRB1 alleles having the most associated TCRs and HLA-C alleles having the fewest. The only immune exposure information available for the cohort was CMV serostatus. In an earlier analysis of more than 450 of the donors, most TCR beta V segments were observed in productive rearrangements about 90% or about 30% of the time, broadly matching IMGT annotations. According to a later analysis, most CMV-associated TCR beta chains appeared to be HLA-restricted, and the HLA associations seemed to be driven largely by CMV exposure. Some IMGT-functional V segments, including TRBV6-2 and TRBV6-3, could not be distinguished by the 87-base-pair reads and were therefore excluded. V-gene and J-gene trimming of TCR beta chains was associated with a missense DCLRE1C variant in a later genetic analysis, and the association was replicated in an independent cohort. In the study, approximately 150 TCR beta chains were listed as associated with cytomegalovirus. Only TCR beta chains were sequenced in this cohort, and the absence of alpha or paired-chain data limited detectable features. Three of the identified cytomegalovirus-associated TCR beta chains were confirmed in vitro to be specific for cytomegalovirus antigens. A later analysis found that HLA-associated TCR beta chains were more clonally expanded and had lower generation probabilities than equally common non-associated chains. The authors suggested that the approach could potentially be generalized to other disease states and immunological phenotypes.

The cohort comprised under 700 healthy bone marrow donors. Cohort members were all nominally healthy when sampled, although unrecorded immune exposures were likely present. The donor tested CMV seropositive and was one of the 289 seropositive cohort members. A peripheral blood sample was collected from each donor, and TCR beta sequencing was performed on peripheral blood mononuclear cells. The Qiagen DNeasy Blood Extraction Kit was used to extract genomic DNA from the blood cell samples. The source material was PBMCs. This receptor was taken from a man in his forties or fifties in good health and CMV-seropositive. The chain employs TRBV4-1 and TRBJ2-5; the D gene is possibly TRBD2, with 6 bases matching. The DNA is TGCGCCAGCAGCCAAGGAGTAGCGGCGGCGGAGACCCAGTACTTC. Its product reads: CASSQGVAAAETQYF.